This T cell receptor beta chain was recovered during a study of blood T cell repertoires in COVID-19. Looking at the study overall: Researchers got acute and convalescent COVID-19 samples from the United States, Italy and Spain. From T cells, B-cell-depleted T cells, or PBMCs came the material, which was cDNA or gDNA.

In the study's own analysis: Estimated nucleated cell counts came from reference gene primer amplification. Sequencing used immunoSEQ multiplex PCR; TCRdb keeps in-frame clones, though not all of them. V, J and clone size are taken as reported in that table, and D and trimming were inferred from the DNA itself. The sample yields 55,000 to 80,000 clones, roughly four fifths seen once. The CDR3 has 15 amino acids. Germline V CDR1 and CDR2: MDHEN, SYDVKM. With 8 bases clipped from V and 7 bases from J, the junction kept 9 bases outside the gene matches. The chain uses TRBV28 and TRBJ2-1; 12 nucleotides align to TRBD2. The origin of this receptor is a human donor in a cohort sampled during active COVID-19. Sequencing was done on a sample of peripheral blood. CDR3 amino acids: CASGALAGGKNEQFF. CDR3 nucleotides: TGTGCCAGCGGGGCCCTAGCGGGGGGGAAGAATGAGCAGTTCTTC.